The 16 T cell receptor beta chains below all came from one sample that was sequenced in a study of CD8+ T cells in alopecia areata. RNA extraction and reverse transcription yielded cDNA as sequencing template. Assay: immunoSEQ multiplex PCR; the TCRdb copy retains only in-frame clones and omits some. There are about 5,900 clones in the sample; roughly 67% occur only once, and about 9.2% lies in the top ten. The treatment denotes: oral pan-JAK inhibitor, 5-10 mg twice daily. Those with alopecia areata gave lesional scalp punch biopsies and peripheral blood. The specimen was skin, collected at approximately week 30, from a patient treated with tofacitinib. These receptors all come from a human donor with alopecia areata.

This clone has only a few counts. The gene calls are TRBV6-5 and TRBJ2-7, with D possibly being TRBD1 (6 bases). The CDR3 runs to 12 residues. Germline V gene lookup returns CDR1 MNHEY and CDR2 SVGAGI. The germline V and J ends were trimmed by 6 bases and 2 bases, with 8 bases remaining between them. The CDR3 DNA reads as TGTGCCAGCAGGGACAGCGCCTACGAGCAGTACTTC. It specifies CASRDSAYEQYF.

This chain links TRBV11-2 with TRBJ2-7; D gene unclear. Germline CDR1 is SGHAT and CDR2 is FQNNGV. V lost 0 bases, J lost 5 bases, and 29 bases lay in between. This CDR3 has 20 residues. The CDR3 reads CASSLEYGRVRRLPPNEQYF. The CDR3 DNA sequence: TGTGCCAGCAGCTTAGAGTATGGCCGTGTGAGACGTCTTCCCCCCAACGAGCAGTACTTC.

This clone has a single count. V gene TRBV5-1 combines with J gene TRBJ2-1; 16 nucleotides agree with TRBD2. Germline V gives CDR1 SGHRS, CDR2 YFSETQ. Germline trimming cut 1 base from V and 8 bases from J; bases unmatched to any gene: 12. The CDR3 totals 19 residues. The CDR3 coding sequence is TGCGCCAGCAGCTTGTGGGGGACTAGCGGGAGGGCCATTCGCGATGAGCAGTTCTTC. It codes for CASSLWGTSGRAIRDEQFF. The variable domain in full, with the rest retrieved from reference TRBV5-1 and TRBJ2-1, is KAGVTQTPRYLIKTRGQQVTLSCSPISGHRSVSWYQQTPGQGLQFLFEYFSETQRNKGNFPGRFSGRQFSNSRSEMNVSTLELGDSALYLCASSLWGTSGRAIRDEQFFGPGTRLTVL.

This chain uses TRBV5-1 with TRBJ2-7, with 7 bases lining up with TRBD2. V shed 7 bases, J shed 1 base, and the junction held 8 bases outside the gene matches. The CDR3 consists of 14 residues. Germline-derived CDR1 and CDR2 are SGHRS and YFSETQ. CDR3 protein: CASSGLVSSYEQYF. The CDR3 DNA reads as TGCGCCAGCTCCGGACTAGTAAGTTCCTACGAGCAGTACTTC.

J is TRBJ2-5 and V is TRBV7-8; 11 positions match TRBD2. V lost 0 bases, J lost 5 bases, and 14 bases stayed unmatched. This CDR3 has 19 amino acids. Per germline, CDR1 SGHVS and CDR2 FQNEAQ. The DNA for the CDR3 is TGTGCCAGCAGCTTAGCCAAACTAGCGGGAGAAGTGGGTAGGGAGACCCAGTACTTC. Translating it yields CASSLAKLAGEVGRETQYF.

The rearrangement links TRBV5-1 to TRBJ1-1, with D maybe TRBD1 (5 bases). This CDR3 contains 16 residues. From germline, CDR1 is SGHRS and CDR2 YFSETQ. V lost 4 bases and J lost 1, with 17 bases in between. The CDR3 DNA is TGCGCCAGCAGCCCGGGGGGAGCTGGGGCGAACACTGAAGCTTTCTTT. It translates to CASSPGGAGANTEAFF.

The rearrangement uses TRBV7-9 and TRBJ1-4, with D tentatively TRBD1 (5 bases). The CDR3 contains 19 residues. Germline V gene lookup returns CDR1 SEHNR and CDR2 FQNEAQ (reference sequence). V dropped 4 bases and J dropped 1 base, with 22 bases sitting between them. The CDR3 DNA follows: TGTGCCAGCAGCTCGGGGCGGGCAGGAGGACGAAAAACTAATGAAAAACTGTTTTTT. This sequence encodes CASSSGRAGGRKTNEKLFF.

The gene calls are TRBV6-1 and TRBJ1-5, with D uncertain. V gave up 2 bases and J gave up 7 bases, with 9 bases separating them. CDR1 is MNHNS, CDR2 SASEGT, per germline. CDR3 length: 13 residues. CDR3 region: CASSEPQEQPQHF. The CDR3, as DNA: TGTGCCAGCAGTGAACCACAAGAACAGCCCCAGCATTTT.

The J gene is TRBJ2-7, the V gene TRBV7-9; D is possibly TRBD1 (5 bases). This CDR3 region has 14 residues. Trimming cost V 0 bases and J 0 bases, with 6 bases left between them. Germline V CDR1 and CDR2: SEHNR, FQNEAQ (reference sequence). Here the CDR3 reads CASSLATASYEQYF. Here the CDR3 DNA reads TGTGCCAGCAGCTTAGCGACAGCCTCCTACGAGCAGTACTTC.

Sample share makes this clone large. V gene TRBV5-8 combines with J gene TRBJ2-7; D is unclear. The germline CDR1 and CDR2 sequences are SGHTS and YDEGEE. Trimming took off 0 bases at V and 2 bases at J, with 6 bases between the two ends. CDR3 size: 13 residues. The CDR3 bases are TGTGCCAGCAGCTTGGGGCTGACCTACGAGCAGTACTTC. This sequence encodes CASSLGLTYEQYF. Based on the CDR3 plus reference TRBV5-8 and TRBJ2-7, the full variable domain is EAGVTQSPTHLIKTRGQQATLRCSPISGHTSVYWYQQALGLGLQFLLWYDEGEERNRGNFPPRFSGRQFPNYSSELNVNALELEDSALYLCASSLGLTYEQYFGPGTRLTVT.

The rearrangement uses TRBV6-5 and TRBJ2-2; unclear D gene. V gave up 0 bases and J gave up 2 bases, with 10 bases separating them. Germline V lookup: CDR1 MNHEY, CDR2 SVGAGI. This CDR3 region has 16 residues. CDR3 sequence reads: CASSYSSQRNTGELFF. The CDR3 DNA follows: TGTGCCAGCAGTTACTCGAGCCAGAGAAACACCGGGGAGCTGTTTTTT.

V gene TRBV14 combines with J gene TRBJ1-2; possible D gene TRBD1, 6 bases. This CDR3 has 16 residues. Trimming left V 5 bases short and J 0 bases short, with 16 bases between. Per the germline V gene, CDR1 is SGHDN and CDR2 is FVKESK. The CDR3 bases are TGTGCCAGCAGCGAAACAGGGATCCTTTCTAACTATGGCTACACCTTC. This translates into CASSETGILSNYGYTF.

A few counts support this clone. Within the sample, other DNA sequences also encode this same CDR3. CDR3 residues: CASSLSTGGWGANVLTF. CDR3 in DNA: TGCGCCAGCAGCTTATCCACAGGGGGCTGGGGGGCCAACGTCCTGACTTTC. The V gene is TRBV5-1, the J gene TRBJ2-6, with 9 bases matching TRBD1. CDR1 is SGHRS and CDR2 is YFSETQ in the germline V gene. J was trimmed by 4 bases and V by 2 bases; bases with no gene match: 7. The CDR3 runs 17 residues.

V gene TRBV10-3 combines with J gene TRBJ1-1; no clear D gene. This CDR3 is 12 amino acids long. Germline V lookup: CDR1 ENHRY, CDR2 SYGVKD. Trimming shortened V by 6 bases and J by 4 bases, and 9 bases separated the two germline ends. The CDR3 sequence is CAIRQLSTEAFF. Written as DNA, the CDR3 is TGTGCCATCAGGCAACTTAGCACTGAAGCTTTCTTT.

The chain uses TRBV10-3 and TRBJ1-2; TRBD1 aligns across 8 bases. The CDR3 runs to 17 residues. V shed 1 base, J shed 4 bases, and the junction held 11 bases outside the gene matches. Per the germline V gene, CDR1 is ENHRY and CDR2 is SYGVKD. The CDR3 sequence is CAISEFRILGQGYGYTF. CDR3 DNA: TGTGCCATCAGTGAGTTCCGTATACTTGGACAGGGCTATGGCTACACCTTC.

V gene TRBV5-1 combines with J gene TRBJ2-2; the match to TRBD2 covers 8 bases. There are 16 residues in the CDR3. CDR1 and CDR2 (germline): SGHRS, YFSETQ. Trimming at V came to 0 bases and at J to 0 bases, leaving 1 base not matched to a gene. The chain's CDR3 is CASSLERGPNTGELFF. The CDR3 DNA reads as TGCGCCAGCAGCTTGGAGCGGGGGCCGAACACCGGGGAGCTGTTTTTT.